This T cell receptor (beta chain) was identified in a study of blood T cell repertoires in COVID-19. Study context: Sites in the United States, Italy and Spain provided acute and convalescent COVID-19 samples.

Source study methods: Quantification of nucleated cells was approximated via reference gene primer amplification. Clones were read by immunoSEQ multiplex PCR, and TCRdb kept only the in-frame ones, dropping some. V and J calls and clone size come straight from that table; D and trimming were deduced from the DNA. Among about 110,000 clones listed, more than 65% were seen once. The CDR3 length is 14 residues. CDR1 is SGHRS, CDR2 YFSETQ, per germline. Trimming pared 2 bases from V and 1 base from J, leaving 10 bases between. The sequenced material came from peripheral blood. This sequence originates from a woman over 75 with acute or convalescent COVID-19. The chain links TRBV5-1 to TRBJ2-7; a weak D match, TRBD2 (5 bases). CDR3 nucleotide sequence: TGCGCCAGCAGCTTCCCCGGGAAGTCCTACGAGCAGTACTTC. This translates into CASSFPGKSYEQYF.